Below are 8 T cell receptor beta chains sequenced from a single sample in a study of post-analysis software for immune sequencing data. The library was made from cDNA and included unique molecular identifiers. One entry per CDR3 protein results from TCRdb running MiXCR on the PCR reads. The data hold roughly 160,000 distinct CDR3 sequences, with under 40% observed a single time. Here the sequenced sample was blood, taken after autologous hematopoietic stem cell transplantation. These receptor sequences come from a girl aged 10 to 17 with multiple sclerosis.

The chain links TRBV6-5 to TRBJ1-2, with D uncertain. The CDR3 spans 14 residues. Germline V gene lookup returns CDR1 MNHEY and CDR2 SVGAGI. The V and J ends lost 6 bases and 5 bases respectively, with 16 bases between them. DNA for the CDR3: TGTGCCAGCAGGGAGTCTCGACCCGCTTATGGCTACACCTTC. Translating it yields CASRESRPAYGYTF.

V usage is TRBV12-3 or TRBV12-4 and J usage is TRBJ2-5, with D tentatively TRBD1 or TRBD2 (5 bases each). The CDR3 is 13 residues long. The germline V and J ends were trimmed by 3 bases and 4 bases, with 9 bases remaining between them. For the CDR3, the DNA is TGTGCCAGCAGTTTGAGGGGCGTAGAGACCCAGTACTTC. It encodes CASSLRGVETQYF.

V is TRBV19 and J is TRBJ2-3; no clear D gene. Germline V gene lookup returns CDR1 LNHDA and CDR2 SQIVND (reference sequence). This CDR3 has 14 amino acids. V lost 3 bases, J lost 2 bases, and 9 bases lay in between. The chain's CDR3 is CASSILPFTDTQYF. In DNA, the CDR3 is TGTGCCAGTAGTATTTTGCCTTTCACAGATACGCAGTATTTT.

This clonotype was seen a few times. The chain has TRBV6-5 and TRBJ2-7; D unclear. Germline assignment: CDR1 MNHEY and CDR2 SVGAGI. Trimming took 6 bases from V and 3 from J, leaving 9 bases between them. This CDR3 region has 12 residues. The CDR3 DNA is TGTGCCAGCAGCGGAGTCAACTACGAGCAGTACTTC. Its protein product is CASSGVNYEQYF.

The gene calls are TRBV4-3 and TRBJ2-1; D remains unclear. With the DNA end fitting TRBJ2-7 better, the J assignment may be wrong. This CDR3 is 16 amino acids long. The V gene's germline CDR1 is LGHNA and CDR2 YSLEER. The CDR3: CASSQDNGGTYNEQYF. CDR3 DNA: TGCGCCAGCAGCCAAGATAACGGCGGTACCTACAATGAGCAGTACTTC.

This chain links TRBV5-8 with TRBJ1-5; 9 bases agree with TRBD1. This CDR3 contains 15 residues. The V gene's germline CDR1 is SGHTS and CDR2 YDEGEE. The ends lost 1 base at V and 5 bases at J; junction bases unmatched: 4. CDR3 sequence: CASSLRGQGHQPQHF. CDR3 sequence (DNA): TGTGCCAGCAGCTTGCGGGGACAGGGCCATCAGCCCCAGCATTTT.

This clonotype was observed a few times. This chain joins TRBV28 and TRBJ1-2; D perhaps matches TRBD1 (5 bases). V was cut by 6 bases and J by 5 bases, with 16 bases left in between. Germline lookup yields CDR1 MDHEN and CDR2 SYDVKM. The CDR3 extends over 14 amino acids. This CDR3 reads CASSQGRDSYGYTF. CDR3 coding DNA: TGTGCCAGCAGCCAGGGAAGAGACTCATATGGCTACACCTTC.

The rearrangement uses TRBV7-3 and TRBJ2-6; D is uncertain. Deletions cut 5 bases from V and 4 bases from J, with 9 bases between. This CDR3 comprises 14 residues. Germline V lookup: CDR1 SGHTA, CDR2 FQGTGA. The CDR3 protein is CASSPGSGANVLTF. The DNA of the CDR3 is TGTGCCAGCAGCCCCGGGTCAGGGGCCAACGTCCTGACTTTC.